The 26 T cell receptor beta chains listed next were all sequenced from one sample in a study of blood T cell repertoires in COVID-19. Sequenced by immunoSEQ multiplex PCR; TCRdb stores in-frame clones only, minus some. Among 200,000 to 250,000 clones, 86% were seen once, and the ten largest hold about 12%. Sequencing input: peripheral blood. Source of these receptors: a man of 80 years or more with acute or convalescent COVID-19.

V and J are TRBV12-5 and TRBJ2-5, with D tentatively TRBD1 (6 bases). The germline gives CDR1 LGHNT, CDR2 FRNRAP. The CDR3 is 13 residues long. Trimming took off 5 bases at V and 4 bases at J, with 11 bases between the two ends. The CDR3 reads CASGGVGGETQYF. The CDR3 DNA sequence: TGTGCTAGTGGTGGAGTAGGGGGAGAGACCCAGTACTTC.

The rearrangement joins TRBV19 to TRBJ1-1; 7 bases agree with TRBD1. Losses at the gene ends were 5 bases for V and 11 bases for J; bases not matched to a gene: 11. Germline CDR1 reads LNHDA; CDR2 reads SQIVND (reference sequence). The CDR3 is made up of 13 amino acids. The CDR3 coding sequence is TGTGCCAGTAGTTCACAGGGGATTACTGCTGCTTTCTTT. Its protein is CASSSQGITAAFF.

This sequence joins TRBV5-1 and TRBJ1-1; TRBD1 matches at 11 bases. The CDR3 contains 18 residues. V trimming: 3 bases; J trimming: 5 bases; junction bases outside the gene matches: 15. The germline V gene has CDR1 SGHRS and CDR2 YFSETQ. The CDR3 DNA sequence: TGCGCCAGCAGCTACACCAGAACCGGACAGGGGGCTGGAACTGAAGCTTTCTTT. Translating it yields CASSYTRTGQGAGTEAFF. Using reference TRBV5-1 and TRBJ1-1 for the parts outside the CDR3, the full variable domain is KAGVTQTPRYLIKTRGQQVTLSCSPISGHRSVSWYQQTPGQGLQFLFEYFSETQRNKGNFPGRFSGRQFSNSRSEMNVSTLELGDSALYLCASSYTRTGQGAGTEAFFGQGTRLTVV.

The chain joins TRBV7-9 to TRBJ1-5; 7 nucleotides match TRBD1. Germline V gives CDR1 SEHNR, CDR2 FQNEAQ (reference sequence). The CDR3 totals 12 residues. CDR3 protein: CGTGDGNQPQHF. CDR3 nucleotide sequence: TGTGGAACAGGGGACGGCAATCAGCCCCAGCATTTT. The variable domain in full, with the rest retrieved from reference TRBV7-9 and TRBJ1-5, is DTGVSQNPRHKITKRGQNVTFRCDPISEHNRLYWYRQTLGQGPEFLTYFQNEAQLEKSRLLSDRFSAERPKGSFSTLEIQRTEQGDSAMYLCGTGDGNQPQHFGDGTRLSIL.

The V and J genes are TRBV5-1 and TRBJ2-1, with a possible D match to TRBD2 (6 bases). Deletions cut 4 bases from V and 8 bases from J, with 16 bases between. Germline V gene lookup returns CDR1 SGHRS and CDR2 YFSETQ. The CDR3 sequence is 14 residues long. CDR3 sequence: CASSLHRLADEQFF. As DNA, the CDR3 is TGCGCCAGCAGCCTGCATAGGTTAGCGGATGAGCAGTTCTTC. The full variable domain, completed using reference TRBV5-1 and TRBJ2-1, is KAGVTQTPRYLIKTRGQQVTLSCSPISGHRSVSWYQQTPGQGLQFLFEYFSETQRNKGNFPGRFSGRQFSNSRSEMNVSTLELGDSALYLCASSLHRLADEQFFGPGTRLTVL.

The chain links TRBV7-6 to TRBJ2-3; D call uncertain. There are 15 residues in the CDR3. V was trimmed by 1 base and J by 1 base, leaving 9 bases between them. The germline V gene encodes CDR1 SGHVS and CDR2 FNYEAQ. The CDR3: CASSLGAIGTDTQYF. The CDR3, as DNA: TGTGCCAGCAGCTTAGGGGCGATTGGCACAGATACGCAGTATTTT.

The genes are TRBV5-1 and TRBJ1-1; the D gene is possibly TRBD1 (5 bases). Germline V lookup: CDR1 SGHRS, CDR2 YFSETQ. This CDR3 region has 14 residues. V was pared by 0 bases and J by 1 base, with 7 bases between. CDR3 loop: CASSLDGGNTEAFF. CDR3 coding DNA: TGCGCCAGCAGCTTGGACGGGGGGAACACTGAAGCTTTCTTT.

V usage is TRBV7-2 and J usage is TRBJ2-5, with 11 bases fitting TRBD2. The CDR3 covers 14 residues. V gave up 5 bases and J gave up 4 bases; unmatched junction bases: 3. Germline lookup yields CDR1 SGHTA and CDR2 FQGNSA. CDR3 loop: CASSGTSGRETQYF. CDR3 DNA: TGTGCCAGCAGCGGGACTAGCGGCAGAGAGACCCAGTACTTC.

The chain uses TRBV4-1 and TRBJ2-1, with D perhaps matching TRBD2 (5 bases). V lost 0 bases and J 8 bases, leaving 14 bases between the germline ends. This CDR3 comprises 15 residues. Germline CDR1 is MGHRA and CDR2 is YSYEKL. CDR3 nucleotides: TGCGCCAGCAGCCAAGATAGGACGGGGAGTGATGAGCAGTTCTTC. It is translated as CASSQDRTGSDEQFF.

The V gene is TRBV27, the J gene TRBJ2-2, with TRBD2 identical over 14 bases. Per germline, CDR1 MNHEY and CDR2 SMNVEV (reference sequence). The CDR3 totals 18 residues. The ends lost 2 bases at V and 5 bases at J; junction bases unmatched: 7. CDR3 amino acids: CASSLLGLAGDGTGELFF. The CDR3 nucleotides read TGTGCCAGCAGTTTACTGGGACTAGCGGGAGATGGGACCGGGGAGCTGTTTTTT.

This sequence joins TRBV9 and TRBJ1-3, with D uncertain. CDR3 length equals 11 residues. V was pared by 4 bases and J by 7 bases, with 6 bases between. CDR1 is SGDLS, CDR2 YYNGEE, per germline. DNA for the CDR3: TGTGCCAGCAGCCCGCAGAACACCATATATTTT. Amino acid sequence: CASSPQNTIYF.

The chain employs TRBV2 and TRBJ2-5, with TRBD2 matching 8 bases. The CDR3 sequence is 15 residues long. V was clipped by 10 bases and J by 1 base; unmatched bases: 11. The germline V gene has CDR1 SNHLY and CDR2 FYNNEI. The CDR3 is CATEFTSGFQETQYF. The CDR3 DNA sequence: TGTGCCACAGAGTTCACTAGCGGATTCCAAGAGACCCAGTACTTC.

The rearrangement uses TRBV5-1 and TRBJ2-5, with TRBD1 as a possible D gene (6 bases). This CDR3 has 15 amino acids. CDR1 is SGHRS and CDR2 is YFSETQ in the germline V gene. V was clipped by 4 bases and J by 2 bases, with 15 bases between them. Here the CDR3 reads CASSTGHQGQETQYF. CDR3 DNA sequence: TGCGCCAGCAGCACGGGACATCAAGGTCAAGAGACCCAGTACTTC.

This CDR3 reads CASSPEGVETDTQYF. The CDR3 region has the DNA TGTGCCAGCAGCCCCGAAGGAGTAGAGACAGATACGCAGTATTTT. V usage is TRBV9 and J usage is TRBJ2-3; D gene unclear. Trimming shortened V by 4 bases and J by 3 bases, and 15 bases separated the two germline ends. Germline lookup yields CDR1 SGDLS and CDR2 YYNGEE. The CDR3 spans 15 residues.

This clone was counted only a few times. The V call is TRBV6-6, the J call TRBJ1-2; 9 bases align to TRBD1. V gave up 2 bases and J gave up 8 bases; unmatched junction bases: 6. The CDR3 runs 14 residues. Germline-derived CDR1 and CDR2 are MNHNY and SVGAGI (reference sequence). The CDR3 bases are TGTGCCAGCAGTTACCCGGGACAGGGTGAAGGCTACACCTTC. Its translation: CASSYPGQGEGYTF.

The genes are TRBV5-1 and TRBJ1-1; 7 bases are shared with TRBD1. The CDR3 covers 14 residues. Per the germline V gene, CDR1 is SGHRS and CDR2 is YFSETQ. The junction had 7 bases not matched to a gene; V was cut back by 4 bases and J by 4 bases. CDR3 DNA: TGCGCCAGCAGCGCCGGGACAGATGGCACTGAAGCTTTCTTT. Its protein product is CASSAGTDGTEAFF.

The chain carries TRBV27 and TRBJ2-2; 11 positions match TRBD2. V gave up 7 bases and J gave up 0 bases; unmatched junction bases: 1. The CDR3 loop spans 15 amino acids. Germline lookup yields CDR1 MNHEY and CDR2 SMNVEV (reference sequence). The CDR3 region has the DNA TGTGCCAGCAAACTAGCGGGAGCGAACACCGGGGAGCTGTTTTTT. Encoded protein: CASKLAGANTGELFF.

This chain connects TRBV6-2 or TRBV6-3 to TRBJ2-7; 7 bases are shared with TRBD2. This CDR3 spans 15 amino acids. Trimming cost V 5 bases and J 2 bases; bases outside gene matches: 9. Germline-derived CDR1 and CDR2 are MNHEY and SVGEGT. Written as DNA, the CDR3 is TGTGCCAGCAGTGACCCGGGAGGAGACCCCTACGAGCAGTACTTC. This translates into CASSDPGGDPYEQYF.

V usage is TRBV5-6 and J usage is TRBJ1-1; D ambiguous. Germline CDR1 is SGHDT and CDR2 is YYEEEE. V was trimmed by 4 bases and J by 0 bases, leaving 10 bases between them. CDR3 length: 14 residues. CDR3 nucleotides: TGTGCCAGCAGCCTCAGGAATCTGAACACTGAAGCTTTCTTT. Translated: CASSLRNLNTEAFF.

V is TRBV5-4 and J is TRBJ2-3, with 7 bases that match TRBD2. Per germline, CDR1 SGHNT and CDR2 YYREEE (reference sequence). The CDR3 is made up of 14 amino acids. Trimming took 7 bases from V and 2 from J; bases not matched to a gene: 7. In DNA form, the CDR3 reads TGTGCCAGCGGAGCTAGCGGCCCCACAGATACGCAGTATTTT. Protein sequence: CASGASGPTDTQYF.

This clone appeared once. The chain links TRBV18 to TRBJ1-1; 8 nucleotides align to TRBD1. The CDR3 consists of 14 residues. J gave up 1 base and V 6 bases, and 4 bases lay outside the gene matches. Germline V gene sequence: CDR1 KGHSH, CDR2 LQKENI. The CDR3: CASSSDRANTEAFF. The CDR3, as DNA: TGTGCCAGCTCCTCGGACAGGGCGAACACTGAAGCTTTCTTT. The full variable domain, completed using reference TRBV18 and TRBJ1-1, is NAGVMQNPRHLVRRRGQEARLRCSPMKGHSHVYWYRQLPEEGLKFMVYLQKENIIDESGMPKERFSAEFPKEGPSILRIQQVVRGDSAAYFCASSSDRANTEAFFGQGTRLTVV.

The chain joins TRBV7-8 to TRBJ1-1; D gene uncertain. The CDR3 covers 15 residues. The V gene lost 2 bases and the J gene lost 1 base, with 11 bases spanning the gap. Germline V gene data show CDR1 as SGHVS and CDR2 as FQNEAQ. The CDR3 coding sequence is TGTGCCAGCAGCTTACGCCCCCCGGGGAACACTGAAGCTTTCTTT. The encoded protein is CASSLRPPGNTEAFF.

With respect to this clone: The junction does not match germline at one end; this may be a read error. The chain combines TRBV2 with TRBJ2-1, with 12 bases matching TRBD2. The CDR3 is 15 amino acids. Germline CDR1 and CDR2: SNHLY and FYNNEI. In nucleotides, the CDR3 is TGTGCCAGCCGTCCCGGGACTAGCGGGTACAACGAGCAGTTCTTC. Its translation: CASRPGTSGYNEQFF. Full variable domain (missing parts from reference TRBV2 and TRBJ2-1): EPEVTQTPSHQVTQMGQEVILRCVPISNHLYFYWYRQILGQKVEFLVSFYNNEISEKSEIFDDQFSVERPDGSNFTLKIRSTKLEDSAMYFCASRPGTSGYNEQFFGPGTRLTVL.

The rearrangement links TRBV7-9 to TRBJ2-7, with 7 bases lining up with TRBD1. Germline V gene sequence: CDR1 SEHNR, CDR2 FQNEAQ (reference sequence). After removal of 3 bases from V and 7 bases from J, the junction contained 6 bases not matched to a gene. The CDR3 has 13 amino acids. The CDR3 coding sequence is TGTGCCAGCAGCTTTTTAGGGGGCTTGGAGCAGTACTTC. Its translation is CASSFLGGLEQYF.

J is TRBJ2-5 and V is TRBV4-2; the D gene is possibly TRBD1 (6 bases). The CDR3 has 16 amino acids. Germline values: CDR1 LGHNA, CDR2 YNFKEQ. Trimming removed 0 bases at V and 3 bases at J, with 14 bases between. Here the CDR3 reads CASSQEGTGPEETQYF. DNA for the CDR3: TGTGCCAGCAGCCAAGAGGGAACAGGGCCAGAAGAGACCCAGTACTTC.

The chain joins TRBV5-1 to TRBJ1-1; 7 bases align to TRBD1. Germline CDR1 reads SGHRS; CDR2 reads YFSETQ. Trimming cost V 0 bases and J 2 bases; bases outside gene matches: 7. The CDR3 extends over 16 amino acids. CDR3 region: CASSLGPRQGNTEAFF. For the CDR3, the DNA is TGCGCCAGCAGCTTGGGTCCCCGACAGGGAAACACTGAAGCTTTCTTT.